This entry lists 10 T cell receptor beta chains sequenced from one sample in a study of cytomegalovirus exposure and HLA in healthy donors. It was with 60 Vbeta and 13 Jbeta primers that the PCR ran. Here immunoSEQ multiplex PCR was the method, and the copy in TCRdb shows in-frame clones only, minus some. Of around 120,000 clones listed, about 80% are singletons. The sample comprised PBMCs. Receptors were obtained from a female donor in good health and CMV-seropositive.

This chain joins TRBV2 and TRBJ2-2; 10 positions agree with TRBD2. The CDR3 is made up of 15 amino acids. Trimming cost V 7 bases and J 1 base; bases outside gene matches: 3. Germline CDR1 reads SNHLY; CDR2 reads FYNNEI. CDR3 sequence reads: CASKLAGGNTGELFF. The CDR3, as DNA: TGTGCCAGCAAGTTAGCGGGGGGGAACACCGGGGAGCTGTTTTTT.

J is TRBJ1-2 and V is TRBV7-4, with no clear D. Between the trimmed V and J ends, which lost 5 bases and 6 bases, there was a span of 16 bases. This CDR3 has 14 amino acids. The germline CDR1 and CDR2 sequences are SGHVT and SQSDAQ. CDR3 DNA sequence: TGTGCCAGCAGCGCCCCTCGATATGGGCATGGCTACACCTTC. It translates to CASSAPRYGHGYTF.

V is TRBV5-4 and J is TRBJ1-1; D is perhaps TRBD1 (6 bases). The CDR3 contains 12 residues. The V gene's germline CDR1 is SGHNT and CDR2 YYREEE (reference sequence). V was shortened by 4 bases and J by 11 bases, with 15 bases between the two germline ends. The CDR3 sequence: CASSIDRLGAFF. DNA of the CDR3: TGTGCCAGCAGCATCGACAGGCTGGGGGCTTTCTTT.

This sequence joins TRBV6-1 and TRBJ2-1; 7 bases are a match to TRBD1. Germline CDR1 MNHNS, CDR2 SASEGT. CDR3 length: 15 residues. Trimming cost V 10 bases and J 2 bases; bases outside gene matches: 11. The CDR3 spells CATANTGQAYNEQFF. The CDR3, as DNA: TGTGCCACCGCCAATACCGGACAGGCCTACAATGAGCAGTTCTTC.

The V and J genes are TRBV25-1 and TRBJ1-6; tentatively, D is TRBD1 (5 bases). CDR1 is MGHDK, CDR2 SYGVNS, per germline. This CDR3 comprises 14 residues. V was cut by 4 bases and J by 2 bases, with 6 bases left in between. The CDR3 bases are TGTGCCAGCAGTGGGGGGGCCTATAATTCACCCCTCCACTTT. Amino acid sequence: CASSGGAYNSPLHF.

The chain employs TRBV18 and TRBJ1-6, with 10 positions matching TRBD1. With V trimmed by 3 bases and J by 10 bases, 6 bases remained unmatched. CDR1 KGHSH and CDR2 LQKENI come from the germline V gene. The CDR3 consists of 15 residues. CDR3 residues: CASSPQGTGDSPLHF. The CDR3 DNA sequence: TGTGCCAGCTCACCTCAAGGGACAGGGGACTCACCCCTCCACTTT. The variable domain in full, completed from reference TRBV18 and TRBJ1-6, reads NAGVMQNPRHLVRRRGQEARLRCSPMKGHSHVYWYRQLPEEGLKFMVYLQKENIIDESGMPKERFSAEFPKEGPSILRIQQVVRGDSAAYFCASSPQGTGDSPLHFGNGTRLTVT.

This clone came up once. CDR3 DNA: TGTGCCATCAGATGGACATCAGGCGAAGCTTTCTTT. Translated, it gives CAIRWTSGEAFF. The rearrangement links TRBV10-3 to TRBJ1-1, with D possibly TRBD1 on 5 matching bases. The germline V gene has CDR1 ENHRY and CDR2 SYGVKD. Trimming removed 6 bases from V and 8 bases from J, with 13 bases in between. This CDR3 has 12 residues.

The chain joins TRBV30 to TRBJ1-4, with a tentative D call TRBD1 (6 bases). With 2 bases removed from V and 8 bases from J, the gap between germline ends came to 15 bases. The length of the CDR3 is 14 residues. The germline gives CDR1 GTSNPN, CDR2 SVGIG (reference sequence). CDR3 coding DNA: TGTGCCTGGAGTTCTTTCAGGGGTGGGGAAAAACTGTTTTTT. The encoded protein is CAWSSFRGGEKLFF.

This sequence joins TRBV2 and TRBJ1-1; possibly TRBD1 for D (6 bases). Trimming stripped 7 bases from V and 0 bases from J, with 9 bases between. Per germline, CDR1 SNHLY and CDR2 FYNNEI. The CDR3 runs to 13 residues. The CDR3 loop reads CASTRDMNTEAFF. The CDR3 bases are TGTGCCAGCACACGGGACATGAACACTGAAGCTTTCTTT. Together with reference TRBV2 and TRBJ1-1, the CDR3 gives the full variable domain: EPEVTQTPSHQVTQMGQEVILRCVPISNHLYFYWYRQILGQKVEFLVSFYNNEISEKSEIFDDQFSVERPDGSNFTLKIRSTKLEDSAMYFCASTRDMNTEAFFGQGTRLTVV.

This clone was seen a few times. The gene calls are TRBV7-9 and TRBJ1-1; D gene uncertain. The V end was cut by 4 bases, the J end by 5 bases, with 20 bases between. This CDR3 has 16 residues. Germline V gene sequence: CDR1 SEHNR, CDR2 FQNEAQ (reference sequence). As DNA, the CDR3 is TGTGCCAGCAGCTCCCTGCCCACGGGGATTGCGACTGAAGCTTTCTTT. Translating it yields CASSSLPTGIATEAFF.